This TCR beta chain derives from a study of shared clonotypes between healthy human individuals. General study results and limits: The study drew on few donors, limiting represented genetic and exposure-history diversity.

Here immunoSEQ multiplex PCR was the method, and the copy in TCRdb shows in-frame clones only, minus some. The sample records around 1,900,000 clones, 93% being singletons. This clone was detected once. What it recognizes is unknown. CD45RO negativity and positive selection for CCR7 defined naive CD8 cells, a population that excluded terminally differentiated effector memory CD45RA+ cells. The sample consisted of naive CD8+ T cells from PBMCs. The source of this sequence is a man younger than 35 in good health. Some clones in this sample may be carry-over from other donors' samples.

This chain's CDR3 is CASSSLRLDRGRGSYNEQFF. The CDR3 nucleotides read TGTGCCAGCAGTTCCCTCCGGTTAGACAGGGGGCGCGGTTCCTACAATGAGCAGTTCTTC. This chain uses TRBV28 with TRBJ2-1, with TRBD1 matching over 10 bases. The CDR3 has 20 amino acids. CDR1 and CDR2 from the germline V gene are MDHEN and SYDVKM. V lost 4 bases to trimming and J lost 1 base; unmatched junction nucleotides: 16.